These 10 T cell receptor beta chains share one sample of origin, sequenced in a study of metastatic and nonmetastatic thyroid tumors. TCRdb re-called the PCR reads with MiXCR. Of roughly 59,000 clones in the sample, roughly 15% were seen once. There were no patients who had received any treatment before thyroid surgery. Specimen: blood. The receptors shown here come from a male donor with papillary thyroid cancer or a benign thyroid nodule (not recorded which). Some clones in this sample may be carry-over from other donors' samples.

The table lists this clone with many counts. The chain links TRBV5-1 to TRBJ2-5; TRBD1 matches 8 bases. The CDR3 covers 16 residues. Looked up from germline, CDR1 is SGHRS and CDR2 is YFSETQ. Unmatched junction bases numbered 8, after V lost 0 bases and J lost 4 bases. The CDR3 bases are TGCGCCAGCAGCTTGGATCAGGGGGCGCTGGGAGAGACCCAGTACTTC. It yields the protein CASSLDQGALGETQYF.

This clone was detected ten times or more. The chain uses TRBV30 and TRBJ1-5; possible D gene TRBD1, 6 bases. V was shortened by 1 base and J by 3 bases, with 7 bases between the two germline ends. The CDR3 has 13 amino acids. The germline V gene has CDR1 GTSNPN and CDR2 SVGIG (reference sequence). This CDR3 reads CAWSGQDNQPQHF. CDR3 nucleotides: TGTGCCTGGAGTGGACAGGACAATCAGCCCCAGCATTTT.

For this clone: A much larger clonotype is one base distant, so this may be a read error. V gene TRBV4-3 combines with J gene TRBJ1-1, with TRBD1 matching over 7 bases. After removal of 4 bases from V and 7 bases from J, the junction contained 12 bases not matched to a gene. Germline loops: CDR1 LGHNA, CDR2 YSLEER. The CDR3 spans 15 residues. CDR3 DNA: TGCGCCAGCAGCCTCTTCGACAGGGACGGTGGTGAAGCTTTCTTT. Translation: CASSLFDRDGGEAFF.

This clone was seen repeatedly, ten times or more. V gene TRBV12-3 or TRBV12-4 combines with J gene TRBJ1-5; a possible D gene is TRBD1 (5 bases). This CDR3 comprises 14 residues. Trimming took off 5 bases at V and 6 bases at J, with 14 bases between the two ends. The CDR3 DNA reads TGTGCCAGCAGTCCAGGGACCCGACTTCAGCCCCAGCATTTT. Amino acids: CASSPGTRLQPQHF.

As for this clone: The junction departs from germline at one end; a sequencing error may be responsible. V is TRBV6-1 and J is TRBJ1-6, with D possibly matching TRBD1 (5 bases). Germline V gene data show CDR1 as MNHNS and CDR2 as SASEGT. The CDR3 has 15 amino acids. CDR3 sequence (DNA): TGTGCCAGCAGAGCGTCCGGGACTGAGAATTCATCCCTCCACTTT. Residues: CASRASGTENSSLHF.

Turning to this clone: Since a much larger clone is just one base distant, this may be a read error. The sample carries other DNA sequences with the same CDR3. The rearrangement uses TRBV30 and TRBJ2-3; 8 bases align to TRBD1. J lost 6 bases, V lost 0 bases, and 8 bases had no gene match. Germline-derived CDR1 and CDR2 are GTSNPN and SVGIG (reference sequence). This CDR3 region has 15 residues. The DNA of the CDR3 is TGTGCCTGGAGTGTTTTGGGACAGGCCACGGATACGCAGTATTTT. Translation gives CAWSVLGQATDTQYF.

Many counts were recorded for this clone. This chain's CDR3 is CSARRWTGGNYGYTF. CDR3 in DNA: TGCAGCGCCCGCCGGTGGACAGGGGGGAACTATGGCTACACCTTC. The genes are TRBV29-1 and TRBJ1-2, with TRBD1 identical over 10 bases. Germline V CDR1 and CDR2: SQVTM, ANQGSEA. V lost 7 bases, J lost 2 bases, and 10 bases stayed unmatched. The CDR3 covers 15 residues.

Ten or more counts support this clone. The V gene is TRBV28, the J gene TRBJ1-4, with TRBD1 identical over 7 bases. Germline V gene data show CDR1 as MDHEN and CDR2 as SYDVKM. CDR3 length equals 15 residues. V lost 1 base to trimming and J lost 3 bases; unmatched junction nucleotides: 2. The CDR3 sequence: CASSLSGTANEKLFF. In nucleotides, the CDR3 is TGTGCCAGCAGTTTATCCGGGACAGCTAATGAAAAACTGTTTTTT.

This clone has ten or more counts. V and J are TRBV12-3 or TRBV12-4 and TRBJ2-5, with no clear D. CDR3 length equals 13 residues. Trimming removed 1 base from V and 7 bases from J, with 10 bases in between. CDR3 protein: CASSLGPSGTQYF. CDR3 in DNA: TGTGCCAGCAGTTTAGGACCCTCAGGGACCCAGTACTTC.

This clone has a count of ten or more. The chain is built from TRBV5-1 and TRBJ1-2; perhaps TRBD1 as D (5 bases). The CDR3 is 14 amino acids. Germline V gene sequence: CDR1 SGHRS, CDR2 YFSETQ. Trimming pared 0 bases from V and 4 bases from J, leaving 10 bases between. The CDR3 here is CASSLDPGVYGYTF. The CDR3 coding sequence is TGCGCCAGCAGCTTGGATCCGGGGGTCTATGGCTACACCTTC.